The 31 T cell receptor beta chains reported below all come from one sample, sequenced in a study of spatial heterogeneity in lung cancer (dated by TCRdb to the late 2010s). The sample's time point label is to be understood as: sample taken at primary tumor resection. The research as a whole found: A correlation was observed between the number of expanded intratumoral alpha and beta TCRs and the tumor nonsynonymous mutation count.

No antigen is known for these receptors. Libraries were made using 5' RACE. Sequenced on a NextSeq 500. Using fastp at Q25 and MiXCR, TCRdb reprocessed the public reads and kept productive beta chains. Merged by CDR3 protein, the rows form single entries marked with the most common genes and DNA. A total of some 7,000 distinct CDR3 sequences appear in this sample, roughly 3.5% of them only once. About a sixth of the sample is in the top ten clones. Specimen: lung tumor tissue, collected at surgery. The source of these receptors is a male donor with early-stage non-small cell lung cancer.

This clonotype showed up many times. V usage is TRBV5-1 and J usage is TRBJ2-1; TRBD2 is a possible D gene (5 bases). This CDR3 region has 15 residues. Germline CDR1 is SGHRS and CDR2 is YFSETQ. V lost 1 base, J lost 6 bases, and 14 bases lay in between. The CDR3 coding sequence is TGCGCCAGCAGCTTGAGCGCTAGTGAGGGCAATGAGCAGTTCTTC. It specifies CASSLSASEGNEQFF.

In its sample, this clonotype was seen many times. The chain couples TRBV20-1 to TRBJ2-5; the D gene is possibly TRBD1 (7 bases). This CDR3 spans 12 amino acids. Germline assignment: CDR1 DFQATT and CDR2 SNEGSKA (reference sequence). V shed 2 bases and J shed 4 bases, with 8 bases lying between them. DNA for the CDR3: TGCAGTGCTAGACAGGGGGGAGAGACCCAGTACTTC. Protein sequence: CSARQGGETQYF.

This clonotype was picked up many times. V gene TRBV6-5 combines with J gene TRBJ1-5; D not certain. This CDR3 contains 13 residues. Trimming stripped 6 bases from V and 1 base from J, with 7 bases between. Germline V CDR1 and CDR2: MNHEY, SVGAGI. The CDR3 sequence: CASSLMSNQPQHF. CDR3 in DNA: TGTGCCAGCAGCCTTATGAGCAATCAGCCCCAGCATTTT.

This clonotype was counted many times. The CDR3 reads CSAVSGLSYEQYF. CDR3 nucleotides: TGCAGTGCAGTTAGCGGGCTCTCCTACGAGCAGTACTTC. The V and J genes are TRBV20-1 and TRBJ2-7; 7 nucleotides agree with TRBD2. Germline lookup yields CDR1 DFQATT and CDR2 SNEGSKA (reference sequence). The trim removed 6 bases at V and 0 bases at J, leaving 5 bases unmatched. CDR3 length: 13 residues.

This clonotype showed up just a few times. This CDR3 is CSARVTGGLDYGYTF. Here the CDR3 DNA reads TGCAGTGCTAGGGTGACAGGGGGCTTAGACTATGGCTACACCTTC. The rearrangement joins TRBV20-1 to TRBJ1-2, with 10 bases fitting TRBD1. Trimming cost V 3 bases and J 3 bases; bases outside gene matches: 7. CDR3 size: 15 residues. Germline V gene data show CDR1 as DFQATT and CDR2 as SNEGSKA (reference sequence).

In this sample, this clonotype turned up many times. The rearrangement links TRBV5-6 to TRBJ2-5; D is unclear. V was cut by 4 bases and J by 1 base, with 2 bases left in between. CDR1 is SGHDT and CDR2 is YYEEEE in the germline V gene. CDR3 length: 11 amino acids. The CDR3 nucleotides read TGTGCCAGCAGCGTCCAAGAGACCCAGTACTTC. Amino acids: CASSVQETQYF.

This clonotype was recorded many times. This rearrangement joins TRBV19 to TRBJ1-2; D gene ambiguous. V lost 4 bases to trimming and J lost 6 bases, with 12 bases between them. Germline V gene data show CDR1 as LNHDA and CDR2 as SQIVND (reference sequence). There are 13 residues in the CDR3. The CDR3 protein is CASSNHPKDGYTF. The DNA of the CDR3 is TGTGCCAGTAGTAATCACCCCAAGGATGGCTACACCTTC.

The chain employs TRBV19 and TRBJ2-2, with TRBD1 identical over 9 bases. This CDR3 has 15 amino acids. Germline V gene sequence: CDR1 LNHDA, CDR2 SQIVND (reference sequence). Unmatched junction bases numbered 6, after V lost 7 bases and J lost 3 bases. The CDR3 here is CASTTGTGHTGELFF. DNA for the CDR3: TGTGCCAGTACTACCGGGACAGGGCACACCGGGGAGCTGTTTTTT.

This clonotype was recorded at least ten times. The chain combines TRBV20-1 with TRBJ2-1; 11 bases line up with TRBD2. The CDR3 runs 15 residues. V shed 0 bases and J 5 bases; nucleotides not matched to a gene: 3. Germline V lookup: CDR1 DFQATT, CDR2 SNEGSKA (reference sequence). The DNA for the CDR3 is TGCAGTGCTAGAGAGCCTAGCGGGAGGAACAATGAGCAGTTCTTC. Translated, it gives CSAREPSGRNNEQFF.

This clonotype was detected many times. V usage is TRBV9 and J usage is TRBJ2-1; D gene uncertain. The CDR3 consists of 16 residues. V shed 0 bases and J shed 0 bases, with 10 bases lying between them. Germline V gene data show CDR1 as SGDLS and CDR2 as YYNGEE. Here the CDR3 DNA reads TGTGCCAGCAGCGTAGACCCATCTAGCTCCTACAATGAGCAGTTCTTC. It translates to CASSVDPSSSYNEQFF.

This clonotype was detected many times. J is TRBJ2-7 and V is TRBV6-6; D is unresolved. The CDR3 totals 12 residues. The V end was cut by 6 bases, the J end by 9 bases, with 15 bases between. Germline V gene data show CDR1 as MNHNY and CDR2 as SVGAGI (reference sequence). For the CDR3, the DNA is TGTGCCAGCAGCCCCCTACAACCCCGGCAGTACTTC. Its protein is CASSPLQPRQYF.

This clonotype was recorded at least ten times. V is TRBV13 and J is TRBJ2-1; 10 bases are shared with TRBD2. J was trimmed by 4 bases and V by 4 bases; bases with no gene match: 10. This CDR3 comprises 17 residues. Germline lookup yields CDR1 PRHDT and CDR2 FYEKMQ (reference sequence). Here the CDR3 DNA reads TGTGCCAGCAGCTCCCTCAGGGAGCGGGAGGGTTACAATGAGCAGTTCTTC. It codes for CASSSLREREGYNEQFF. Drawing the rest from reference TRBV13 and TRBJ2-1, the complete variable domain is AAGVIQSPRHLIKEKRETATLKCYPIPRHDTVYWYQQGPGQDPQFLISFYEKMQSDKGSIPDRFSAQQFSDYHSELNMSSLELGDSALYFCASSSLREREGYNEQFFGPGTRLTVL.

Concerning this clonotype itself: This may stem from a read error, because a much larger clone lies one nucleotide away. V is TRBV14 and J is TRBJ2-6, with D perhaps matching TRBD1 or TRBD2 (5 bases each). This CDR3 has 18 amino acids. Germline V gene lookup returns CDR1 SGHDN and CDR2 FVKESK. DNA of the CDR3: TGTGCCAGCAGCCTAACGATAGAGGGGACCTCTGGGGCCAACGTCCTGAATTTC. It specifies CASSLTIEGTSGANVLNF.

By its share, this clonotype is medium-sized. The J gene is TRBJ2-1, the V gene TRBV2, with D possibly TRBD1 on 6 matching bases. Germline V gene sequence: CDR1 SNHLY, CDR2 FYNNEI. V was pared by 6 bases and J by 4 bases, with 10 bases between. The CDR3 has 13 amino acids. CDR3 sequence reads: CASRRDTYNEQFF. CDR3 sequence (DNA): TGTGCCAGCAGGAGGGACACATACAATGAGCAGTTCTTC.

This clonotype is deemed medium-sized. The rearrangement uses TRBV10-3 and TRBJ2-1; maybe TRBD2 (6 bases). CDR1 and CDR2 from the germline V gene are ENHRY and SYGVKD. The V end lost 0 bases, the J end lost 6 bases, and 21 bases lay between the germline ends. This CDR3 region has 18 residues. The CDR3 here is CAISESTQSHSGGNEQFF. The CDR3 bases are TGTGCCATCAGTGAGTCGACTCAGTCACACTCCGGGGGCAATGAGCAGTTCTTC.

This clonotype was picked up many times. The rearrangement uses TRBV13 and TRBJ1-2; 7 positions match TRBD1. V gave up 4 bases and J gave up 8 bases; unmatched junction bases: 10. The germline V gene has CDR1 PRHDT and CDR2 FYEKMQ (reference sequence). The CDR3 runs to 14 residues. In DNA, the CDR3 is TGTGCCAGCAGCTCCGGGGAGGGGGCGCGCGGCTACACCTTC. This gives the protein CASSSGEGARGYTF.

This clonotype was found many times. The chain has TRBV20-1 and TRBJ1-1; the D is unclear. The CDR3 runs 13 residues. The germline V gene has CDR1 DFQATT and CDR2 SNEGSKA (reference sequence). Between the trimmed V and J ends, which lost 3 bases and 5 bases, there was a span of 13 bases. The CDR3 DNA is TGCAGTGCTAGTTACGAGGGCTTGACTGAAGCTTTCTTT. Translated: CSASYEGLTEAFF.

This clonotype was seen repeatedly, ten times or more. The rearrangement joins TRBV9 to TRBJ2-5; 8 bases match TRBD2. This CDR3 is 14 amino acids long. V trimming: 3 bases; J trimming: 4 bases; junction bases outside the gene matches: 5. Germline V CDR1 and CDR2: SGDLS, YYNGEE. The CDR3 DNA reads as TGTGCCAGCAGCGCAACTAGCGGTGGAGAGACCCAGTACTTC. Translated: CASSATSGGETQYF.

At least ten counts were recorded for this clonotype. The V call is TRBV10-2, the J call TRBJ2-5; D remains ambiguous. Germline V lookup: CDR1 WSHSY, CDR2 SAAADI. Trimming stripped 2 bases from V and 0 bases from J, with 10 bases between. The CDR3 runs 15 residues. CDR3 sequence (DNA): TGCGCCAGCAGTGAGCCAAGACAAGACCAAGAGACCCAGTACTTC. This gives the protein CASSEPRQDQETQYF.

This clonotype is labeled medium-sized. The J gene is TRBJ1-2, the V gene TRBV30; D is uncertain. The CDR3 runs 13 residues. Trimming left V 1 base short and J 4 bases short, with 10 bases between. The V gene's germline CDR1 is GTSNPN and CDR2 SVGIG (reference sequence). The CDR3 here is CAWSDQAFYGYTF. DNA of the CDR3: TGTGCCTGGAGTGATCAGGCCTTCTATGGCTACACCTTC.

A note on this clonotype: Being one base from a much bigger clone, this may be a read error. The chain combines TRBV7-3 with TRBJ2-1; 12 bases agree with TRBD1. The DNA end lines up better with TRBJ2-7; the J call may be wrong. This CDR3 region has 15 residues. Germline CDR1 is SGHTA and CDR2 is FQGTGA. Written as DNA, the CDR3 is TGTGCCAGCAGCCCAGGGACAGGGGGCGGGCGGGAGCAGTACTTC. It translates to CASSPGTGGGREQYF.

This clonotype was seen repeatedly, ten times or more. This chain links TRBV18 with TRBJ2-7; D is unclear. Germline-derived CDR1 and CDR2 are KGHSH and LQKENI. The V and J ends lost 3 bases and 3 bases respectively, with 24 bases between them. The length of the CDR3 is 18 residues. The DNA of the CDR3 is TGTGCCAGCTCACCGCGAGCAATGGATACCTTGGGGTACTACGAGCAGTACTTC. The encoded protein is CASSPRAMDTLGYYEQYF. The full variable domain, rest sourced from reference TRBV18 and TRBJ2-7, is NAGVMQNPRHLVRRRGQEARLRCSPMKGHSHVYWYRQLPEEGLKFMVYLQKENIIDESGMPKERFSAEFPKEGPSILRIQQVVRGDSAAYFCASSPRAMDTLGYYEQYFGPGTRLTVT.

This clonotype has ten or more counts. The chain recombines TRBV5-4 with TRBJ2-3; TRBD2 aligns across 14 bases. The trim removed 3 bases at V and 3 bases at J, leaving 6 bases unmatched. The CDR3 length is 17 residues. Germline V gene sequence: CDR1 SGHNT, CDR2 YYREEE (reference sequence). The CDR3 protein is CASSSGGLAGVTDTQYF. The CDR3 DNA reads TGTGCCAGCAGCTCGGGGGGACTAGCGGGAGTGACAGATACGCAGTATTTT.

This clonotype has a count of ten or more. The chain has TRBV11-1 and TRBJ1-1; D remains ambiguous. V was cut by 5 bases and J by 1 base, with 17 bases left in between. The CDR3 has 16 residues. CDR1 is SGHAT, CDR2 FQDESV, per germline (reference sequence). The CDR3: CASSPRGTAQNTEAFF. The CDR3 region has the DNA TGTGCCAGCAGCCCCCGGGGAACAGCTCAGAACACTGAAGCTTTCTTT.

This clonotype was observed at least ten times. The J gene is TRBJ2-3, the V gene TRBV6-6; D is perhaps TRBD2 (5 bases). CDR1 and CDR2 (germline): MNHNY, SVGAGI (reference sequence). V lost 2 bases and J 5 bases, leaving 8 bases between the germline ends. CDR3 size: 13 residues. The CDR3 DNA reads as TGTGCCAGCAGTTACAAGAGGGAAGATACGCAGTATTTT. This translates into CASSYKREDTQYF.

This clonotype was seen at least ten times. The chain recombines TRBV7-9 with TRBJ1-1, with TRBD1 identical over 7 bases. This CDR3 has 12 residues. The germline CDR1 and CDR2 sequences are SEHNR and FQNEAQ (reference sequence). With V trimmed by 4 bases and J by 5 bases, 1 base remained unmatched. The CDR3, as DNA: TGTGCCAGCAGCTCAGGGGGAACTGAAGCTTTCTTT. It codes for CASSSGGTEAFF.

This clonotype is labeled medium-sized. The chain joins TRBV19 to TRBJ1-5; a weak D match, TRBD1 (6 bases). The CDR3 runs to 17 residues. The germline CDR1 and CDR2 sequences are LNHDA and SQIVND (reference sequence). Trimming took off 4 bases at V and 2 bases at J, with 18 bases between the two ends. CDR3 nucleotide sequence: TGTGCCAGTAGTACCGGTGGCGGGGGCGAACGCAATCAGCCCCAGCATTTT. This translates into CASSTGGGGERNQPQHF.

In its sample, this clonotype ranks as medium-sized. CDR3 DNA sequence: TGCAGCTTAGGGTCTCGCAATCAGCCCCAGCATTTT. This encodes CSLGSRNQPQHF. The J gene is TRBJ1-5, the V gene TRBV20-1; D call uncertain. The CDR3 has 12 residues. Germline values: CDR1 DFQATT, CDR2 SNEGSKA (reference sequence).

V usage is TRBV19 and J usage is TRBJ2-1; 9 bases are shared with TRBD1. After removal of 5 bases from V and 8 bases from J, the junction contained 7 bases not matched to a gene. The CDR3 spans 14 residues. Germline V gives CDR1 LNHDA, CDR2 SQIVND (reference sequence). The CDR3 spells CASSLGDREDEQFF. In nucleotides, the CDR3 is TGTGCCAGTAGTCTGGGGGACAGGGAAGATGAGCAGTTCTTC.

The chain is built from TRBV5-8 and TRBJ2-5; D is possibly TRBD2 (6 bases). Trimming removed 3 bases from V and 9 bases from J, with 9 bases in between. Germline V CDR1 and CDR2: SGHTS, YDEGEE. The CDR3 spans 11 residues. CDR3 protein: CASSWGEAQYF. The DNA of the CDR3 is TGTGCCAGCAGCTGGGGGGAGGCCCAGTACTTC.

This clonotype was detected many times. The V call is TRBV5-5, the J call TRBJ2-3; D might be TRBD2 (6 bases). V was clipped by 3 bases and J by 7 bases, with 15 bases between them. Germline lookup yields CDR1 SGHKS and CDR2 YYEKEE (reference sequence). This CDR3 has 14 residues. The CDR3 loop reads CASSWRRDSNTQYF. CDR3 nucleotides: TGTGCCAGCAGCTGGAGGAGGGATAGCAATACGCAGTATTTT.